One and the same sample provided the 6 T cell receptor beta chains below, sequenced in a study of T-cell reconstitution after alpha-beta-depleted transplantation in children. Unique molecular identifiers were incorporated when the TCRbeta library was constructed. Using its own MiXCR run on the PCR reads, TCRdb lists one record per CDR3 protein. The sample lists about a million distinct CDR3 sequences, roughly 31% seen once, with approximately 30% in the top ten. Sample: PBMCs, mostly from graft donor cells, taken 360 days after TCRalphabeta/CD19-depleted stem cell transplant. The receptors derive from a boy under two years old who had a stem cell transplant for SCID, so the T cells may come from the graft donor.

The chain is built from TRBV7-8 and TRBJ1-5; unclear D gene. Germline assignment: CDR1 SGHVS and CDR2 FQNEAQ. The CDR3 contains 16 residues. The germline V and J ends were trimmed by 5 bases and 0 bases, with 14 bases remaining between them. CDR3 bases: TGTGCCAGCAGCCCCCTGGAGGAGTATAGCAATCAGCCCCAGCATTTT. Protein product: CASSPLEEYSNQPQHF.

This clonotype was seen a few times. This chain connects TRBV7-3 to TRBJ2-3; possible D gene TRBD2, 5 bases. The CDR3 runs 15 residues. The germline CDR1 and CDR2 sequences are SGHTA and FQGTGA. V lost 5 bases and J 1 base, leaving 13 bases between the germline ends. The CDR3 region has the DNA TGTGCCAGCAGCGAGGGTACGGGCCGCACAGATACGCAGTATTTT. Protein: CASSEGTGRTDTQYF.

The chain combines TRBV5-1 with TRBJ2-7, with a possible D match to TRBD1 (6 bases). V lost 4 bases and J lost 4, with 15 bases in between. CDR1 SGHRS and CDR2 YFSETQ come from the germline V gene. The CDR3 runs to 14 residues. The CDR3 DNA is TGCGCCAGCAGCCCGACAGGCGCCCCTTACGAGCAGTACTTC. This gives the protein CASSPTGAPYEQYF.

This clonotype was picked up many times. This chain uses TRBV4-2 with TRBJ2-5; 11 nucleotides agree with TRBD2. The CDR3 consists of 18 residues. Germline V gene lookup returns CDR1 LGHNA and CDR2 YNFKEQ. V lost 1 base to trimming and J lost 5 bases; unmatched junction nucleotides: 12. This CDR3 reads CASSQAGTSGLSRETQYF. The CDR3 region has the DNA TGTGCCAGCAGCCAAGCCGGGACTAGCGGATTGTCCAGGGAGACCCAGTACTTC.

The V and J genes are TRBV4-3 and TRBJ2-7; tentative D call: TRBD2 (7 bases). The CDR3 spans 13 residues. Germline assignment: CDR1 LGHNA and CDR2 YSLEER. V lost 4 bases and J lost 6, with 13 bases in between. As DNA, the CDR3 is TGCGCCAGCAGCCCCGATAGGGGGGGCGAGCAGTACTTC. Translation: CASSPDRGGEQYF.

This clonotype was seen more than once but under ten times. The V gene is TRBV2, the J gene TRBJ2-7; TRBD2 might be the D (5 bases). The CDR3 sequence is 14 residues long. Trimming took off 7 bases at V and 1 base at J, with 14 bases between the two ends. Looked up from germline, CDR1 is SNHLY and CDR2 is FYNNEI. The DNA for the CDR3 is TGTGCCAGCACCCAGGAGGTACCGTCCTACGAGCAGTACTTC. This encodes CASTQEVPSYEQYF.